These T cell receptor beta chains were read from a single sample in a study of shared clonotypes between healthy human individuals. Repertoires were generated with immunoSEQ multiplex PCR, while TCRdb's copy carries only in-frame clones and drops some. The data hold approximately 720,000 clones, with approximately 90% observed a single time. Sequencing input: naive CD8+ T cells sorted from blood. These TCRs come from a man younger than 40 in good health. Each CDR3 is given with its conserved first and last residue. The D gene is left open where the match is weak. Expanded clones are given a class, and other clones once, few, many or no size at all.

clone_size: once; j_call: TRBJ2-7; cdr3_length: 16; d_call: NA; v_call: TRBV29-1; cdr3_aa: CSVVYLVGGISYEQYF; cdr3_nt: TGCAGCGTTGTCTATTTGGTAGGCGGTATCTCCTACGAGCAGTACTTC
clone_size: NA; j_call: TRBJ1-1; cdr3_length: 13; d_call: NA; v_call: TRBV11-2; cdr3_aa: CASRLGQNTEAFF; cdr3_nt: TGTGCCAGCAGACTTGGACAGAACACTGAAGCTTTCTTT
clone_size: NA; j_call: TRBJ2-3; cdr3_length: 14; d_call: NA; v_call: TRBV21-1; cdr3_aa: CASNDSLRTDTQYF; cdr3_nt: TGTGCCAGCAACGATTCGCTACGCACAGATACGCAGTATTTT
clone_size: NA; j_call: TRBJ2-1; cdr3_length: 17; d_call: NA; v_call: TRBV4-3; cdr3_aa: CASSQVLSGNSYNEQFF; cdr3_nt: TGCGCCAGCAGCCAAGTACTTAGCGGCAACTCCTACAATGAGCAGTTCTTC
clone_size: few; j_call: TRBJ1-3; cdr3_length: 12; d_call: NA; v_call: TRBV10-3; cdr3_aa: CAISDSGNTIYF; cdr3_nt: TGTGCCATCAGTGACTCTGGAAACACCATATATTTT
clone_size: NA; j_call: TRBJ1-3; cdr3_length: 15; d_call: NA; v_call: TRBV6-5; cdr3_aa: CASSSLQGVRNTIYF; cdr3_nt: TGTGCCAGCAGTTCTTTACAGGGCGTTCGGAACACCATATATTTT
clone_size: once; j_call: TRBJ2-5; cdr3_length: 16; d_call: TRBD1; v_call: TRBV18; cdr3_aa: CASSPPNRGTQETQYF; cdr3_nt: TGTGCCAGCTCACCACCGAACAGGGGGACGCAAGAGACCCAGTACTTC
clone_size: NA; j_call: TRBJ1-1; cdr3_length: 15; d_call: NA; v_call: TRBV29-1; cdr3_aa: CSAPGRSITGTEAFF; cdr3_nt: TGCAGCGCCCCGGGCAGATCAATTACGGGCACTGAAGCTTTCTTT
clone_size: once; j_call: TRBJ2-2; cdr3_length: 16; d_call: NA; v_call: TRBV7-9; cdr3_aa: CASSSKAGTNTGELFF; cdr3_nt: TGTGCCAGCAGCTCGAAGGCGGGCACGAACACCGGGGAGCTGTTTTTT
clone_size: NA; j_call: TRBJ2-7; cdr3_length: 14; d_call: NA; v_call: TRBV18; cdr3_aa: CASSRGRFSYEQYF; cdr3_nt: TGTGCCAGCTCCCGTGGCCGATTCTCCTACGAGCAGTACTTC
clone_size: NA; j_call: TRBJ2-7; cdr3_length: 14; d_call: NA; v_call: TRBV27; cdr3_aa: CASSIRRADYEQYF; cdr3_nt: TGTGCCAGCAGTATAAGACGGGCCGACTACGAGCAGTACTTC
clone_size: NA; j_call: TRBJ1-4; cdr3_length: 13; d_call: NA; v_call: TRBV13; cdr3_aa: CASSYYTEKKLFF; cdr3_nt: TGTGCCAGCAGCTACTACACGGAGAAAAAACTGTTTTTT
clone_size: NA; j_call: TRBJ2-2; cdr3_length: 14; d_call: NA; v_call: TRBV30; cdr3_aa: CAWTRFMETGELFF; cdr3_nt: TGTGCCTGGACGCGGTTTATGGAGACCGGGGAGCTGTTTTTT
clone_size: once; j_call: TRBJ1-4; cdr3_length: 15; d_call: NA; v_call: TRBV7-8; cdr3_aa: CASSSKDSLGEKLFF; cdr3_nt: TGTGCCAGCAGCTCTAAAGACAGTCTTGGCGAAAAACTGTTTTTT